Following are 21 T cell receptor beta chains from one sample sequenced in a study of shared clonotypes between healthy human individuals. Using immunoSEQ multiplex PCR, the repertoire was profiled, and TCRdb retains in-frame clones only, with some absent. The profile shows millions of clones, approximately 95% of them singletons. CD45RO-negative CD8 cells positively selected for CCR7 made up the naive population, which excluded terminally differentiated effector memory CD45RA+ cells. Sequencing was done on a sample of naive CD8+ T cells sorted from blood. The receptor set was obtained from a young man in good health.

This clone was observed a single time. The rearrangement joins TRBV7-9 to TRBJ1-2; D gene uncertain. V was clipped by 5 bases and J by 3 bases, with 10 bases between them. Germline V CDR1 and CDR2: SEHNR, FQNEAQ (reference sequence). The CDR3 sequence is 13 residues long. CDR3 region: CASSREMDYGYTF. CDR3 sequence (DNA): TGTGCCAGCAGCCGGGAGATGGACTATGGCTACACCTTC.

The CDR3 region is CASKILAGPTDTQYF. CDR3 DNA sequence: TGTGCCAGCAAAATACTAGCGGGGCCCACAGATACGCAGTATTTT. The chain couples TRBV28 to TRBJ2-3; 10 bases match TRBD2. J was trimmed by 2 bases and V by 7 bases; bases with no gene match: 6. Germline CDR1 MDHEN, CDR2 SYDVKM. The CDR3 runs 15 residues.

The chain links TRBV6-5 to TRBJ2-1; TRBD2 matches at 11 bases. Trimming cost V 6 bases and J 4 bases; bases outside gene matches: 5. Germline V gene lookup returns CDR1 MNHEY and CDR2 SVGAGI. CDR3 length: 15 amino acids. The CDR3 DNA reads TGTGCCAGCAGAGCCGGGACTAGCGGATACAATGAGCAGTTCTTC. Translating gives CASRAGTSGYNEQFF.

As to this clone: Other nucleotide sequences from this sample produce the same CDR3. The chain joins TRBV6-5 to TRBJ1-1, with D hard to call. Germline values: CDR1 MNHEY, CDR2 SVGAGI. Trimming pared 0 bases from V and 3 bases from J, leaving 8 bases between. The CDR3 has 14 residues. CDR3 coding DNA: TGTGCCAGCAGTTACTCCCGGGGATACACTGAAGCTTTCTTT. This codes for CASSYSRGYTEAFF.

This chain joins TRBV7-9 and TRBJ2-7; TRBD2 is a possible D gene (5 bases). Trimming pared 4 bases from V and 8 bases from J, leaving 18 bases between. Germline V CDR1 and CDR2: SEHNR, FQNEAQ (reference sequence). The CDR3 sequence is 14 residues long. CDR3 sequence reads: CASSWPSPATQQYF. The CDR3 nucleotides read TGTGCCAGCAGCTGGCCTAGCCCCGCAACCCAGCAGTACTTC.

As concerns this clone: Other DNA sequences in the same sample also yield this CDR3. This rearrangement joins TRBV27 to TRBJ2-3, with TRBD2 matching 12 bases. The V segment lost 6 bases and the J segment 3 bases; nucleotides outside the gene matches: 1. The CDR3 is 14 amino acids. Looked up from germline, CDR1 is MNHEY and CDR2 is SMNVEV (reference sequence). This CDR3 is CASRLAGGTDTQYF. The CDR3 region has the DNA TGTGCCAGCAGACTAGCGGGGGGAACAGATACGCAGTATTTT.

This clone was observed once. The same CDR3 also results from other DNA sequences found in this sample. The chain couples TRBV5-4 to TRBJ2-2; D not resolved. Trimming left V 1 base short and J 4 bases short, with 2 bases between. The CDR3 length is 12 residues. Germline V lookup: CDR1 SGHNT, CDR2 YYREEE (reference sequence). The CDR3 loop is CASSLSTGELFF. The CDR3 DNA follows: TGTGCCAGCAGCTTGTCCACCGGGGAGCTGTTTTTT.

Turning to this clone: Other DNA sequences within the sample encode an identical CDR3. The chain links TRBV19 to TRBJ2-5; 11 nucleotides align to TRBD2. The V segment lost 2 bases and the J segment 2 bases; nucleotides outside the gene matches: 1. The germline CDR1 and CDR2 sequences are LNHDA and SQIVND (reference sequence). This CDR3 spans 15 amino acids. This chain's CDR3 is CASSITSGGQETQYF. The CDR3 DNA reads TGTGCCAGTAGTATAACTAGCGGGGGACAAGAGACCCAGTACTTC.

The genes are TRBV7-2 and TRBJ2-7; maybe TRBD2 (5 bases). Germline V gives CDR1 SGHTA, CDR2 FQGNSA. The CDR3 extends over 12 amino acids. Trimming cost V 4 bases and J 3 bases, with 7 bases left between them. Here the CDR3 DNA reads TGTGCCAGCAGCTCGGACTTCTACGAGCAGTACTTC. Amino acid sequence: CASSSDFYEQYF.

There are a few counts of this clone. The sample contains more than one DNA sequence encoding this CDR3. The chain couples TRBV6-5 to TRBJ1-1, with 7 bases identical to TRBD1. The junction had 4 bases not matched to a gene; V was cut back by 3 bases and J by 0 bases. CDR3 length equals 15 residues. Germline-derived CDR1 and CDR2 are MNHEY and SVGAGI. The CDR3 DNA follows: TGTGCCAGCAGTTATTCGACAGGGATGAACACTGAAGCTTTCTTT. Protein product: CASSYSTGMNTEAFF.

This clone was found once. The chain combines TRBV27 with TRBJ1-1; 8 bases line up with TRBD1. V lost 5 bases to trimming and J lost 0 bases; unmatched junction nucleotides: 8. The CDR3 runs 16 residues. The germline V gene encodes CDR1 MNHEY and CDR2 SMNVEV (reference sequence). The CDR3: CASSQSTGDMNTEAFF. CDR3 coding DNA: TGTGCCAGCAGTCAATCGACAGGGGATATGAACACTGAAGCTTTCTTT.

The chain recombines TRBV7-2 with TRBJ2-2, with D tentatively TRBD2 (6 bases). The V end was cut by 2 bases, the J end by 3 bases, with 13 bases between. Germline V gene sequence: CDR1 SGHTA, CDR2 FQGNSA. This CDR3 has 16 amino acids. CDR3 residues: CASSLQPGADTGELFF. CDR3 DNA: TGTGCCAGCAGCTTACAACCGGGAGCGGACACCGGGGAGCTGTTTTTT.

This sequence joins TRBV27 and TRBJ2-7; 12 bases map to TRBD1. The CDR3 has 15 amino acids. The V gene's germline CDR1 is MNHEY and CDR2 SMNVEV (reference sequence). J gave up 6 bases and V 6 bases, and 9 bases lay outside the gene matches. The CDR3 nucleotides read TGTGCCAGCAGCCCTACGGGACAGGGGGCGGTCGAGCAGTACTTC. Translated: CASSPTGQGAVEQYF.

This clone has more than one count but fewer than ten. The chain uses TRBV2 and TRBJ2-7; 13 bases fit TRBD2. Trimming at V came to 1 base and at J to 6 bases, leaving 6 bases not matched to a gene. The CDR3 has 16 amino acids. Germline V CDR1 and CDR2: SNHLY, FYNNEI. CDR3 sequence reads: CASSEVRTSGGREQYF. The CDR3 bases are TGTGCCAGCAGTGAAGTTCGGACTAGCGGGGGACGCGAGCAGTACTTC.

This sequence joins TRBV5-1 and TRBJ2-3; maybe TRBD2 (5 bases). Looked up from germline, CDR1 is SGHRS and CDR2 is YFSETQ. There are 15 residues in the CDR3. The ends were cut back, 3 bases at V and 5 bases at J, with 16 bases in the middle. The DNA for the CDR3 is TGCGCCAGCAGCTGGGTGGAGCTCAGCGGAGATACGCAGTATTTT. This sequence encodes CASSWVELSGDTQYF.

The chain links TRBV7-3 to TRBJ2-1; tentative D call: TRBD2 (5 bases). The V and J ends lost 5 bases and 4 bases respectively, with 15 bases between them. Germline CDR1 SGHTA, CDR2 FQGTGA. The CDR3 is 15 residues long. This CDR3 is CASSPRPAGYNEQFF. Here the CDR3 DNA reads TGTGCCAGCAGCCCCCGCCCCGCGGGTTACAATGAGCAGTTCTTC.

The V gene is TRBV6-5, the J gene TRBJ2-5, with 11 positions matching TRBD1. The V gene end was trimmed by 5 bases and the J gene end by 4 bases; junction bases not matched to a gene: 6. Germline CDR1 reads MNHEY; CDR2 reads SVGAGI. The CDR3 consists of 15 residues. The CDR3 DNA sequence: TGTGCCAGCAGTCCTTGGACAGGGGGCTTAGAGACCCAGTACTTC. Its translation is CASSPWTGGLETQYF.

The CDR3 bases are TGTGCCAGCAGCTCTATCCGGGACAGGGTGAACGAGCAGTACTTC. This sequence encodes CASSSIRDRVNEQYF. The chain links TRBV7-9 to TRBJ2-7; TRBD1 agrees at 9 bases. The CDR3 has 15 amino acids. Losses at the gene ends were 4 bases for V and 5 bases for J; bases not matched to a gene: 9. Germline CDR1 is SEHNR and CDR2 is FQNEAQ (reference sequence).

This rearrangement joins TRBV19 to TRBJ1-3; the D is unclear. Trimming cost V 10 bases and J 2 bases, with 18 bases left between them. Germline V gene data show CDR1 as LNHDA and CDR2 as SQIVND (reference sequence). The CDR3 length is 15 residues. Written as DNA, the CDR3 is TGTGCCACTTGTTCAGGTTCTTGGGCTGGAAACACCATATATTTT. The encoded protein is CATCSGSWAGNTIYF. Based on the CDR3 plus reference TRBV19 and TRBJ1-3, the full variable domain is DGGITQSPKYLFRKEGQNVTLSCEQNLNHDAMYWYRQDPGQGLRLIYYSQIVNDFQKGDIAEGYSVSREKKESFPLTVTSAQKNPTAFYLCATCSGSWAGNTIYFGEGSWLTVV.

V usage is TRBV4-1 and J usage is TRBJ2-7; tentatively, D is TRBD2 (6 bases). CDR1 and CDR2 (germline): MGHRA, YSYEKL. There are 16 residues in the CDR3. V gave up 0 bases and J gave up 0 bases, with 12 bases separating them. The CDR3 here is CASSQDPGVSSYEQYF. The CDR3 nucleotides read TGCGCCAGCAGCCAAGACCCGGGGGTTAGCTCCTACGAGCAGTACTTC.

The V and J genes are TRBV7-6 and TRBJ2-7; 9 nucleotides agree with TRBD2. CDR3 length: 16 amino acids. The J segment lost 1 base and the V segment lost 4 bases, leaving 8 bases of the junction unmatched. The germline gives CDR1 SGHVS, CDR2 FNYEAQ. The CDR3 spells CASSSLSGGFSYEQYF. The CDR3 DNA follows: TGTGCCAGCAGCTCTTTAAGCGGGGGGTTTTCCTACGAGCAGTACTTC.